This TCR beta chain was captured in a study of OX40 agonist ivuxolimab in advanced cancers. Study overall: The patients got ivuxolimab, which is an agonistic anti-OX40 (CD134) antibody.

Per germline, CDR1 LNHDA and CDR2 SQIVND (reference sequence). After removal of 4 bases from V and 5 bases from J, the junction contained 5 bases not matched to a gene. The CDR3 has 14 residues. On this clone itself: Its target is unknown.

The study's findings and limits: CD4+ T cells averaged fewer expanded clones than CD8+ T cells.

Sequencing was performed with immunoSEQ multiplex PCR; in TCRdb, only in-frame clones are kept and a portion is missing. The sample lists fewer than 75,000 clones, approximately 80% seen once, with 7% to 9.5% in the top ten. The source is an adult with an advanced solid tumor such as melanoma, head and neck, liver or kidney cancer. The chain joins TRBV19 to TRBJ1-5; TRBD1 matches at 7 bases. Sample: CD4+ or CD8+ T cells sorted from blood, taken in a trial of the OX40 agonist ivuxolimab. DNA of the CDR3: TGTGCCAGTAGTACTCAGGGGGATCATCAGCCCCAGCATTTT. Its translation: CASSTQGDHQPQHF.